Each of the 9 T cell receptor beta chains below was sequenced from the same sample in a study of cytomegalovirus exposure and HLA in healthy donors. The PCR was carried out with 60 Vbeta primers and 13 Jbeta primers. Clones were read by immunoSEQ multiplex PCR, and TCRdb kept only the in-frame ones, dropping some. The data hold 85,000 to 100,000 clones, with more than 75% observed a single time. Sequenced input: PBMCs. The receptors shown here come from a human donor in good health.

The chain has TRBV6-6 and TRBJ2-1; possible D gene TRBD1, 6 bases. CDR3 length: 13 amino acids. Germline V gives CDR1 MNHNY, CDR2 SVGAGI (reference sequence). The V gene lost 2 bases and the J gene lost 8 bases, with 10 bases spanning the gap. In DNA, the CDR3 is TGTGCCAGCAGTTACCGTGGGGGCTATGAGCAGTTCTTC. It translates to CASSYRGGYEQFF.

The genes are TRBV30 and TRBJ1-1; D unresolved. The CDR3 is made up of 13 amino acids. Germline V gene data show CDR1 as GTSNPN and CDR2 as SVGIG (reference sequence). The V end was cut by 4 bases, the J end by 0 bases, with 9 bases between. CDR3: CAWIAEMNTEAFF. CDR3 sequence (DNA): TGTGCCTGGATAGCAGAAATGAACACTGAAGCTTTCTTT.

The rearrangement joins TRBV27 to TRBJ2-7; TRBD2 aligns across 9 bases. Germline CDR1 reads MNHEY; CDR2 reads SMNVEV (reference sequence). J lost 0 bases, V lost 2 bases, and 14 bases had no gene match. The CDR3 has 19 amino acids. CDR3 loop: CASSLVITTTSGASYEQYF. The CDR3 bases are TGTGCCAGCAGTTTAGTGATAACAACGACTAGCGGAGCCTCCTACGAGCAGTACTTC.

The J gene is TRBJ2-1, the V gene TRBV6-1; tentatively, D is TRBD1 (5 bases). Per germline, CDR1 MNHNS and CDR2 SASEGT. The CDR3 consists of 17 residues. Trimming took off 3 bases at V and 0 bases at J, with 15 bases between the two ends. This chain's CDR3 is CASSEGPIASSYNEQFF. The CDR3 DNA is TGTGCCAGCAGTGAGGGGCCTATAGCATCCTCCTACAATGAGCAGTTCTTC.

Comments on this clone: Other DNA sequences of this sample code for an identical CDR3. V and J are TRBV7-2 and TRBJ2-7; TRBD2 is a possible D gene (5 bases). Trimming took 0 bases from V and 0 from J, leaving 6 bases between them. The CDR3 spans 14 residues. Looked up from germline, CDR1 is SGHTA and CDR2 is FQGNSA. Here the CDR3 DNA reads TGTGCCAGCAGCTTAGCGGGGAGCTCCTACGAGCAGTACTTC. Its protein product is CASSLAGSSYEQYF.

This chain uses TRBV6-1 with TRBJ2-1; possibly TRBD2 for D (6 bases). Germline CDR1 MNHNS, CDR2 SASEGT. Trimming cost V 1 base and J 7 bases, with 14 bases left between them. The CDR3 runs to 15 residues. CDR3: CASSEDGGFRNEQFF. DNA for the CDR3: TGTGCCAGCAGTGAAGATGGAGGGTTTCGGAATGAGCAGTTCTTC.

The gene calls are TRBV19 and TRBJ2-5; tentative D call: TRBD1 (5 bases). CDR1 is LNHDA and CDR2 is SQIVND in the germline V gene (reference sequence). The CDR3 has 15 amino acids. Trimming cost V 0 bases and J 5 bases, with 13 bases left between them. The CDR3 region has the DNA TGTGCCAGTAGTATAGACAGTAAAGGGGTCGAGACCCAGTACTTC. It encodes CASSIDSKGVETQYF. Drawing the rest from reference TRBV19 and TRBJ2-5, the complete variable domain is DGGITQSPKYLFRKEGQNVTLSCEQNLNHDAMYWYRQDPGQGLRLIYYSQIVNDFQKGDIAEGYSVSREKKESFPLTVTSAQKNPTAFYLCASSIDSKGVETQYFGPGTRLLVL.

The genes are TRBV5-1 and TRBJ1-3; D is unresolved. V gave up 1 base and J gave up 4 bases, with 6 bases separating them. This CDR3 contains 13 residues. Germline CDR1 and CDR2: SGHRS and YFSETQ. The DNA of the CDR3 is TGCGCCAGCAGCTTGCGGGGAGGAAACACCATATATTTT. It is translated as CASSLRGGNTIYF.

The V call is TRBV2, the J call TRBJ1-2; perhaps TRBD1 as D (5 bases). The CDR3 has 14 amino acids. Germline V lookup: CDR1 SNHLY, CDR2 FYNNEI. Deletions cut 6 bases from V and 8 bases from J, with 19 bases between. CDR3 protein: CASSLRGGGRGYTF. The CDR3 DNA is TGTGCCAGCAGCCTTCGCGGGGGAGGACGAGGCTACACCTTC.